The rows below give T cell receptor beta chains drawn from one sample of a study of human T cells and chemical hapten exposure. TCRdb processed the RACE reads anew with MiXCR; each CDR3 protein has one entry. The top ten hold 2.6% of the sample, which has some 360,000 distinct CDR3 sequences, approximately 5% seen once. The sequences come from whole blood, collected in connection with sensitization to the hapten diphenylcyclopropenone (DPC). The receptors originated from a woman aged 50 to 65 with alopecia areata. Some clones in this sample may be carry-over from other donors' samples. Each CDR3 is given with its conserved first and last residue. A D gene is named only where the DNA matches it firmly. Not all rows give a size; the values are once, few, many and, for expanded clones, a class.

CDR3aa,CDR3nt,abundance,v_gene,d_gene,j_gene
CSASLQATNEKLFF,TGCAGTGCTAGCCTACAAGCAACTAATGAAAAACTGTTTTTT,-,TRBV20-1,-,TRBJ1-4
CASRRWGNSPLHF,TGTGCCAGCCGACGGTGGGGTAATTCACCCCTCCACTTT,-,TRBV5-5,-,TRBJ1-6
CASSPDRGPIEAFF,TGTGCCAGCAGTCCAGACAGGGGGCCTATTGAAGCTTTCTTT,few,TRBV28,TRBD1,TRBJ1-1
CASSFIEYNQPQHF,TGTGCCAGCAGTTTTATTGAGTACAATCAGCCCCAGCATTTT,few,TRBV28,-,TRBJ1-5
CASSGGQGAWEQYF,TGTGCCAGCAGCGGAGGACAGGGGGCTTGGGAGCAGTACTTC,few,TRBV9,TRBD1,TRBJ2-7
CASSEGELYGYTF,TGCGCCAGCAGTGAAGGGGAGCTCTATGGCTACACCTTC,many,TRBV5-1,-,TRBJ1-2
CASSLGPDYEQYF,TGTGCCAGCAGCTTGGGACCTGACTACGAGCAGTACTTC,many,TRBV5-6,-,TRBJ2-7
CAISERPGDPVIETQYF,TGTGCCATCAGCGAACGGCCCGGGGACCCCGTCATCGAGACCCAGTACTTC,-,TRBV10-3,-,TRBJ2-5
CASSQDWREGRDTQYF,TGCGCCAGCAGCCAAGATTGGCGGGAGGGCCGAGATACGCAGTATTTT,-,TRBV4-3,TRBD2,TRBJ2-3
CASSPLAGVMTSTDTQYF,TGTGCCAGCTCACCTCTAGCGGGAGTAATGACAAGCACAGATACGCAGTATTTT,many,TRBV18,TRBD2,TRBJ2-3